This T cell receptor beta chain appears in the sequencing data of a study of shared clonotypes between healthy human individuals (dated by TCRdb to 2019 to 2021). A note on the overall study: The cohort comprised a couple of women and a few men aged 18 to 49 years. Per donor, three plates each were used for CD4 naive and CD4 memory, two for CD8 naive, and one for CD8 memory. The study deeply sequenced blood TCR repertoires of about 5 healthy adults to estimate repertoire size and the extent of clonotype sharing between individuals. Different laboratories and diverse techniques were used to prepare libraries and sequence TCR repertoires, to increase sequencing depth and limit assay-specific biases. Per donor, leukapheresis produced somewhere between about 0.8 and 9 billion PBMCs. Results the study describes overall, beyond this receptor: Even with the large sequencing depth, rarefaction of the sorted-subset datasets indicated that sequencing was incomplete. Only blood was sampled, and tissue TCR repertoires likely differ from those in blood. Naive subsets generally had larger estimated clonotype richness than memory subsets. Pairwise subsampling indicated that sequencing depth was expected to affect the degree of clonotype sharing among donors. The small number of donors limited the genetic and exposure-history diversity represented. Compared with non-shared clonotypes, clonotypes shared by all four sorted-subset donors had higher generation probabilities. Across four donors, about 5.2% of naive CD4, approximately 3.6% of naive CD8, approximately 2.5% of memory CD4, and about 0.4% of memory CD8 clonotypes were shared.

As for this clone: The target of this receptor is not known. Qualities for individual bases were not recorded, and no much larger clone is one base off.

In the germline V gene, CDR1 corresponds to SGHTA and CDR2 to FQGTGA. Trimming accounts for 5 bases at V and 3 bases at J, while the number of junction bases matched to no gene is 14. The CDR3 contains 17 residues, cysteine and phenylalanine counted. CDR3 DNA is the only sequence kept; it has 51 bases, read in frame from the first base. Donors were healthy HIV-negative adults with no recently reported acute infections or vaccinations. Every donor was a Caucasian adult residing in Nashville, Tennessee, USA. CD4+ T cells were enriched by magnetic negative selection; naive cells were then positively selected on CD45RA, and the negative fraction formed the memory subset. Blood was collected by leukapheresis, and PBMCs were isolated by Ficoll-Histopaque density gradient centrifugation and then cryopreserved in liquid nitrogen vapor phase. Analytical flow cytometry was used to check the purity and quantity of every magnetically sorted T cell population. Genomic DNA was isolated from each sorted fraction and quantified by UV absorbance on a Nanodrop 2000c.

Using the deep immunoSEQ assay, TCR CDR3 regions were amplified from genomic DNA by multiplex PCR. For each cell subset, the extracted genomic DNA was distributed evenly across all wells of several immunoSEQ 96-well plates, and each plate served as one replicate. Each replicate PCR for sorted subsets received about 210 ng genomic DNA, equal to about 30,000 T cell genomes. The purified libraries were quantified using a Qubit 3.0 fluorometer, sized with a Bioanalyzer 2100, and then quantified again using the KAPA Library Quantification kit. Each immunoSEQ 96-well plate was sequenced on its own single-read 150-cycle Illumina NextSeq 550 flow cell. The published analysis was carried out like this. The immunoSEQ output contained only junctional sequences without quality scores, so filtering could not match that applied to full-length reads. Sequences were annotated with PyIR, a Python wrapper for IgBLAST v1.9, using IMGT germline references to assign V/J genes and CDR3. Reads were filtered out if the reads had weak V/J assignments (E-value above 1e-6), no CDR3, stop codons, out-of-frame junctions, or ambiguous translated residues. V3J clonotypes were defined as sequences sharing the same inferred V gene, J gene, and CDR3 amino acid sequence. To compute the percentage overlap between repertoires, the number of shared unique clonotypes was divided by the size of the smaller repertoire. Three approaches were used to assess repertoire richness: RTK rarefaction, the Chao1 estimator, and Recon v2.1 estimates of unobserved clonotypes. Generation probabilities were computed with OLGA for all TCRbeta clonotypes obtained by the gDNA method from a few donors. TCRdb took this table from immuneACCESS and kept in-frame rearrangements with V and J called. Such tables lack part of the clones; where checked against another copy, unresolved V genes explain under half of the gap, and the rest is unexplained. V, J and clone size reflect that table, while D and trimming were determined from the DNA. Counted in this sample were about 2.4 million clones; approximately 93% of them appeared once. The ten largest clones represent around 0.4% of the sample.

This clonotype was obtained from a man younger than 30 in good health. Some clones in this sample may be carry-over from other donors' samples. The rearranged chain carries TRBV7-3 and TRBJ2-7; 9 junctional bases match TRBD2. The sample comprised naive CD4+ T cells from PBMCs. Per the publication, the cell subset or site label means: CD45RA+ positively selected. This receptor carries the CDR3 CASSAENLAGSGYEQYF. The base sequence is TGTGCCAGCAGCGCCGAAAACCTAGCGGGAAGTGGCTACGAGCAGTACTTC.